This T cell receptor (beta chain) was profiled in a study of graft-versus-host responses after intestinal transplantation. This clone was counted a few times. The graft tissue was processed, and this released both intraepithelial and lamina propria lymphocytes. The repertoire was sequenced with immunoSEQ multiplex PCR; TCRdb's copy has only in-frame clones and lacks some. The data contain 2,500 to 3,500 clones, roughly four fifths of them seen just once; the ten biggest clones take up 10%. Looked up from germline, CDR1 is MRHNA and CDR2 is SNTAGT. V gave up 6 bases and J gave up 3 bases, with 3 bases separating them. The length of the CDR3 is 10 residues.

This clonotype was sampled from a human patient who received an intestinal transplant, so some T cells may come from the graft donor. The rearrangement links TRBV6-4 to TRBJ2-7; D unclear. This specimen was ileum tissue, taken around 5 and 7 days after intestinal transplantation. CDR3 amino acids: CASRVYEQYF. In DNA, the CDR3 is TGTGCCAGCAGGGTCTACGAGCAGTACTTC.